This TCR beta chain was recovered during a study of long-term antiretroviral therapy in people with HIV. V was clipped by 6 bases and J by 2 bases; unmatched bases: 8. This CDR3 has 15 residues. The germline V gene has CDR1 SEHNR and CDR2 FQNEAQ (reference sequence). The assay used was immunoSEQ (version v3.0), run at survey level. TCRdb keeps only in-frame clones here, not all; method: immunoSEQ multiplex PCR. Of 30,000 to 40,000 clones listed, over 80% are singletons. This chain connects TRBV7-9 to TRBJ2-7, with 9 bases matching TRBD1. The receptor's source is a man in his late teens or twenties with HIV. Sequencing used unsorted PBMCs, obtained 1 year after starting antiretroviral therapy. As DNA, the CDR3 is TGTGCCAGCAGGGCCGGGGGACAGGGCCCCTACGAGCAGTACTTC. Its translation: CASRAGGQGPYEQYF.